Following are 19 T cell receptor beta chains from one sample sequenced in a study of human T cells and chemical hapten exposure. Noted time point: patch test 1, 2 weeks after DPC sensitization. Treatment noted: therapeutic diphenylcyclopropenone sensitization with weekly scalp DPC. MiXCR, run by TCRdb on the RACE reads, gives a single entry per CDR3 protein. The repertoire holds around 190,000 distinct CDR3 sequences, with approximately 20% as singletons. The sample in question was whole blood, obtained in connection with sensitization to the hapten diphenylcyclopropenone (DPC). The origin of the receptors is a woman aged 45-59 years with alopecia areata. Some clones in this sample may be carry-over from other donors' samples.

This clonotype was seen only a few times. The chain joins TRBV7-6 to TRBJ2-4, with 9 bases fitting TRBD1. With V trimmed by 4 bases and J by 4 bases, 14 bases remained unmatched. CDR3 length: 18 amino acids. Looked up from germline, CDR1 is SGHVS and CDR2 is FNYEAQ. The CDR3 is CASSWGTGTGFTKNIQYF. As DNA, the CDR3 is TGTGCCAGCAGCTGGGGGACCGGGACAGGGTTCACTAAAAACATTCAGTACTTC.

The rearrangement links TRBV20-1 to TRBJ1-1; TRBD1 aligns across 7 bases. The trim removed 4 bases at V and 10 bases at J, leaving 9 bases unmatched. The CDR3 contains 12 residues. Germline loops: CDR1 DFQATT, CDR2 SNEGSKA (reference sequence). DNA of the CDR3: TGCAGTGCTACGACAGGGTGGGGCGCAGCTTTCTTT. This gives the protein CSATTGWGAAFF.

This rearrangement joins TRBV7-9 to TRBJ2-3; 7 bases agree with TRBD2. The CDR3 is made up of 16 amino acids. V dropped 5 bases and J dropped 3; count of bases not matched to a gene: 11. The germline CDR1 and CDR2 sequences are SEHNR and FQNEAQ (reference sequence). CDR3 amino acids: CASSGGNAGVTDTQYF. The CDR3 nucleotides read TGTGCCAGCAGCGGCGGGAACGCGGGAGTAACAGATACGCAGTATTTT.

The rearrangement joins TRBV10-3 to TRBJ1-3; D is possibly TRBD1 (5 bases). Germline CDR1 ENHRY, CDR2 SYGVKD. The CDR3 loop spans 13 amino acids. V shed 10 bases and J shed 4 bases, with 14 bases lying between them. The CDR3 nucleotides read TGTGCCACTCAAGGGACCGCGGGAAACACCATATATTTT. Translation gives CATQGTAGNTIYF.

This chain connects TRBV15 to TRBJ2-7; TRBD1 might be the D (6 bases). The CDR3 runs 14 residues. Trimming removed 0 bases from V and 6 bases from J, with 12 bases in between. Germline V gene lookup returns CDR1 LNHNV and CDR2 YYDKDF (reference sequence). CDR3 DNA: TGTGCCACCAGCAGAGACCGACAGGCAAGCGAGCAGTACTTC. It encodes CATSRDRQASEQYF.

The chain has TRBV20-1 and TRBJ2-5; 13 bases line up with TRBD2. The junction had 3 bases not matched to a gene; V was cut back by 3 bases and J by 5 bases. Germline values: CDR1 DFQATT, CDR2 SNEGSKA (reference sequence). This CDR3 has 14 residues. CDR3 DNA sequence: TGCAGTGCTAGTATACTAGCGGGAGGGGAGACCCAGTACTTC. It yields the protein CSASILAGGETQYF.

This chain connects TRBV5-1 to TRBJ2-5; 8 nucleotides match TRBD2. This CDR3 contains 17 residues. V dropped 4 bases and J dropped 9; count of bases not matched to a gene: 20. The germline V gene encodes CDR1 SGHRS and CDR2 YFSETQ. Written as DNA, the CDR3 is TGCGCCAGCAGCGGGGACGCGGGAAGCGGGAGTCTGTGGGCCCAGTACTTC. It specifies CASSGDAGSGSLWAQYF.

This clonotype was picked up many times. CDR3 residues: CASSKKTGTVMAEAFF. In DNA, the CDR3 is TGCGCCAGCAGCAAAAAGACCGGGACAGTAATGGCTGAAGCTTTCTTT. V is TRBV5-1 and J is TRBJ1-1, with TRBD1 matching 7 bases. Germline trimming cut 4 bases from V and 6 bases from J; bases unmatched to any gene: 15. Germline lookup yields CDR1 SGHRS and CDR2 YFSETQ. The CDR3 length is 16 residues.

The chain has TRBV11-2 and TRBJ2-7; TRBD2 agrees at 10 bases. Germline CDR1 reads SGHAT; CDR2 reads FQNNGV. This CDR3 spans 15 amino acids. The J segment lost 10 bases and the V segment lost 5 bases, leaving 14 bases of the junction unmatched. CDR3 protein: CASSPRLAGLLHQYF. The CDR3 DNA sequence: TGTGCCAGCAGCCCGCGACTAGCGGGCTTACTTCATCAGTACTTC. The full variable domain, in which reference TRBV11-2 and TRBJ2-7 provide the parts outside the CDR3, is EAGVAQSPRYKIIEKRQSVAFWCNPISGHATLYWYQQILGQGPKLLIQFQNNGVVDDSQLPKDRFSAERLKGVDSTLKIQPAKLEDSAVYLCASSPRLAGLLHQYFGPGTRLTVT.

This sequence joins TRBV5-1 and TRBJ1-2; TRBD1 might be the D (5 bases). The CDR3 loop spans 13 amino acids. From germline, CDR1 is SGHRS and CDR2 YFSETQ. Trimming pared 5 bases from V and 4 bases from J, leaving 12 bases between. The CDR3 region has the DNA TGCGCCAGCAGGGACAACGGCGTCTATGGCTACACCTTC. It encodes CASRDNGVYGYTF. The whole variable domain, remainder taken from reference TRBV5-1 and TRBJ1-2, is KAGVTQTPRYLIKTRGQQVTLSCSPISGHRSVSWYQQTPGQGLQFLFEYFSETQRNKGNFPGRFSGRQFSNSRSEMNVSTLELGDSALYLCASRDNGVYGYTFGSGTRLTVV.

The CDR3: CASSLRPLIGGEQYF. The CDR3 nucleotides are TGTGCCAGCAGCTTACGACCACTGATCGGAGGGGAGCAGTACTTC. This chain connects TRBV11-2 to TRBJ2-7, with D possibly matching TRBD2 (6 bases). The V end lost 2 bases, the J end lost 7 bases, and 18 bases lay between the germline ends. The CDR3 length is 15 residues. The germline V gene encodes CDR1 SGHAT and CDR2 FQNNGV.

The chain combines TRBV20-1 with TRBJ1-4; D is uncertain. The germline V gene has CDR1 DFQATT and CDR2 SNEGSKA (reference sequence). This CDR3 contains 16 residues. Deletions cut 2 bases from V and 3 bases from J, with 16 bases between. The CDR3 DNA reads TGCAGTGCTAGATTAGCGCTACGAGGGTCTAATGAAAAACTGTTTTTT. Amino acids: CSARLALRGSNEKLFF.

The chain couples TRBV5-1 to TRBJ1-1; D perhaps matches TRBD1 (6 bases). CDR3 length: 14 residues. The germline gives CDR1 SGHRS, CDR2 YFSETQ. The V end lost 2 bases, the J end lost 5 bases, and 13 bases lay between the germline ends. The CDR3 spells CASSFVQGGTEAFF. As DNA, the CDR3 is TGCGCCAGCAGCTTCGTACAGGGAGGAACTGAAGCTTTCTTT.

This clonotype was picked up a small number of times. The rearrangement joins TRBV29-1 to TRBJ2-7, with 9 bases identical to TRBD2. CDR1 SQVTM and CDR2 ANQGSEA come from the germline V gene. CDR3 size: 12 residues. The V gene end was trimmed by 4 bases and the J gene end by 3 bases; junction bases not matched to a gene: 1. CDR3 protein: CSVGSGSYEQYF. CDR3 coding DNA: TGCAGCGTTGGTAGCGGGAGCTACGAGCAGTACTTC.

This clonotype was counted only a few times. The rearrangement links TRBV20-1 to TRBJ2-1; 11 bases align to TRBD2. Germline V gene data show CDR1 as DFQATT and CDR2 as SNEGSKA (reference sequence). The CDR3 runs to 14 residues. V shed 5 bases and J 8 bases; nucleotides not matched to a gene: 8. The CDR3 here is CSAYPSGRTYEQFF. CDR3 bases: TGCAGTGCTTACCCTAGCGGGAGGACATATGAGCAGTTCTTC.

The chain carries TRBV5-1 and TRBJ1-2; unclear D gene. The CDR3 has 15 residues. CDR1 is SGHRS and CDR2 is YFSETQ in the germline V gene. Trimming removed 0 bases from V and 6 bases from J, with 15 bases in between. The CDR3 here is CASSLELGGVDGYTF. The CDR3 bases are TGCGCCAGCAGCTTGGAGCTGGGAGGTGTGGATGGCTACACCTTC. The variable domain in full, completed from reference TRBV5-1 and TRBJ1-2, reads KAGVTQTPRYLIKTRGQQVTLSCSPISGHRSVSWYQQTPGQGLQFLFEYFSETQRNKGNFPGRFSGRQFSNSRSEMNVSTLELGDSALYLCASSLELGGVDGYTFGSGTRLTVV.

The chain combines TRBV20-1 with TRBJ1-2; TRBD1 aligns across 7 bases. Germline lookup yields CDR1 DFQATT and CDR2 SNEGSKA (reference sequence). The CDR3 is 13 residues long. The V segment lost 6 bases and the J segment 6 bases; nucleotides outside the gene matches: 10. CDR3 sequence (DNA): TGCAGTGCCCTTATAGACAGGGTCCATGGCTACACCTTC. Protein sequence: CSALIDRVHGYTF.

This clonotype was observed a handful of times. The chain employs TRBV3-1 and TRBJ2-7, with TRBD2 matching 9 bases. Germline trimming cut 8 bases from V and 1 base from J; bases unmatched to any gene: 15. This CDR3 comprises 17 residues. Germline assignment: CDR1 LGHDT and CDR2 YNNKEL (reference sequence). The CDR3 reads CASGPHGAGGPSYEQYF. DNA for the CDR3: TGTGCCAGCGGCCCCCATGGAGCGGGAGGACCTTCCTACGAGCAGTACTTC.

For this clonotype: One junction end disagrees with the germline gene, perhaps due to a read error. The chain uses TRBV3-1 and TRBJ2-4; weak D call: TRBD2 (6 bases). The CDR3 is 12 amino acids. Germline lookup yields CDR1 LGHDT and CDR2 YNNKEL (reference sequence). CDR3 residues: CASSLLTGERNF. CDR3 nucleotide sequence: TGTGCCAGCAGCCTCCTGACGGGGGAGAGGAACTTC.